These T cell receptor beta chains were read from a single sample in a study of blood T cell repertoires in COVID-19. Sequencing was performed with immunoSEQ multiplex PCR; in TCRdb, only in-frame clones are kept and a portion is missing. Among about 83,000 clones listed, roughly 90% were seen once. The sequenced sample consisted of peripheral blood. The receptors derive from a woman older than 75 with active or convalescent COVID-19. Both conserved end residues are part of each CDR3. A D gene is named only where the DNA matches it firmly. The listing skips clone size in some rows; elsewhere it reads once, few, many or a size class.

v_call	j_call	clone_size	d_call	cdr3_aa	cdr3_nt
TRBV20-1	TRBJ1-3	-	-	CSASDRLAGSTIYF	TGCAGTGCTAGTGACAGACTAGCTGGTAGCACCATATATTTT
TRBV28	TRBJ2-7	-	-	CASSPSRRPLGDEQYF	TGTGCCAGCAGCCCATCGAGGCGGCCCTTGGGTGACGAGCAGTACTTC
TRBV9	TRBJ2-1	-	TRBD1	CASSLKSYRGPFNEQFF	TGTGCCAGCAGCCTCAAAAGTTACAGGGGGCCTTTCAATGAGCAGTTCTTC
TRBV5-8	TRBJ2-7	-	TRBD1	CASRSLRQGSHEQYF	TGTGCCAGCAGGTCACTTAGACAGGGCTCCCACGAGCAGTACTTC
TRBV5-1	TRBJ1-3	-	-	CASSSGTPGNTIYF	TGCGCCAGCAGCTCCGGGACTCCTGGAAACACCATATATTTT
TRBV4-2	TRBJ2-7	-	-	CASSQTGSYEQYF	TGTGCCAGCAGCCAAACAGGGTCCTACGAGCAGTACTTC
TRBV9	TRBJ2-7	-	-	CASSPGSLGEQYF	TGTGCCAGCAGCCCCGGGAGTTTGGGCGAGCAGTACTTC
TRBV3-1/TRBV3-2	TRBJ1-5	-	-	CAGNDGNSNQPQHF	TGTGCCGGGAATGACGGGAATAGCAATCAGCCCCAGCATTTT
TRBV5-4	TRBJ2-7	-	-	CASSDQGYEQYF	TGTGCCAGCAGCGACCAGGGCTACGAGCAGTACTTC
TRBV7-2	TRBJ1-2	-	-	CASSLYREGGGYTF	TGTGCCAGCAGCTTATATCGCGAGGGTGGCGGCTACACCTTC
TRBV6-5	TRBJ1-3	-	TRBD1	CASRTGDSGNTIYF	TGTGCCAGCAGGACAGGGGACTCTGGAAACACCATATATTTT
TRBV3-1/TRBV3-2	TRBJ2-2	-	-	CASSQGEWGHATGELFF	TGTGCCAGCAGCCAGGGGGAGTGGGGGCATGCGACCGGGGAGCTGTTTTTT
TRBV4-1	TRBJ2-3	-	TRBD2	CASRLWTSGGAGADTQYF	TGCGCCAGCAGGCTGTGGACTAGCGGGGGAGCTGGGGCAGATACGCAGTATTTT
TRBV29-1	TRBJ2-3	-	-	CSVDGWGGQDTQYF	TGCAGCGTTGATGGGTGGGGGGGCCAAGATACGCAGTATTTT
TRBV4-1	TRBJ2-5	-	TRBD2	CASSQVAGGSETQYF	TGCGCCAGCAGCCAAGTGGCGGGGGGTTCAGAGACCCAGTACTTC
TRBV2	TRBJ1-1	-	TRBD1	CASFPTGARVVPEAFF	TGTGCCAGCTTCCCTACAGGGGCTAGAGTCGTCCCTGAAGCTTTCTTT
TRBV28	TRBJ1-5	-	TRBD1	CASSGTGRNQPQHF	TGTGCCAGCAGCGGGACAGGGCGCAATCAGCCCCAGCATTTT
TRBV9	TRBJ1-2	few	-	CASSGRDGFYGYTF	TGTGCCAGCAGCGGGCGGGACGGTTTTTATGGCTACACCTTC
TRBV10-3	TRBJ1-1	-	TRBD1	CAISDRGRNTEAFF	TGTGCCATCAGTGACAGGGGGAGGAACACTGAAGCTTTCTTT
TRBV28	TRBJ2-5	-	-	CASSPGPGEQETQYF	TGTGCCAGCAGTCCTGGACCGGGGGAGCAAGAGACCCAGTACTTC
TRBV28	TRBJ1-1	-	TRBD1	CASSPTRLRTGGVRGGEAFF	TGTGCCAGCAGTCCTACCCGCCTTCGGACAGGGGGCGTTAGAGGAGGAGAAGCTTTCTTT
TRBV28	TRBJ2-2	few	-	CASSMTGNTGELFF	TGTGCCAGCAGTATGACAGGGAACACCGGGGAGCTGTTTTTT
TRBV5-6	TRBJ2-5	-	TRBD2	CASSFKSLADRQETQYF	TGTGCCAGCAGCTTCAAGTCACTAGCGGATCGCCAAGAGACCCAGTACTTC
TRBV6-5	TRBJ1-5	few	-	CASSKGGGGNQPQHF	TGTGCCAGCAGCAAAGGCGGGGGTGGCAATCAGCCCCAGCATTTT
TRBV7-9	TRBJ1-2	few	-	CASSLGTVTNYGYTF	TGTGCCAGCAGCTTAGGGACAGTGACTAACTATGGCTACACCTTC
TRBV7-2	TRBJ1-2	-	-	CASSPSRSGYTF	TGTGCCAGCAGCCCCTCGAGGAGTGGCTACACCTTC
TRBV5-8	TRBJ2-3	-	-	CASSLGVLGAPGGTDTQYF	TGTGCCAGCAGCTTGGGGGTCTTGGGGGCCCCAGGGGGCACAGATACGCAGTATTTT
TRBV7-2	TRBJ1-5	-	-	CASSLQANQPQHF	TGTGCCAGCAGCTTACAGGCCAATCAGCCCCAGCATTTT
TRBV19	TRBJ2-5	-	-	CASSPQGWGETQYF	TGTGCCAGTAGTCCTCAGGGGTGGGGCGAGACCCAGTACTTC
TRBV29-1	TRBJ1-1	-	TRBD1	CSVEKVWTGDYAFF	TGCAGCGTTGAAAAAGTATGGACAGGGGATTATGCTTTCTTT
TRBV12-3/TRBV12-4	TRBJ2-5	-	-	CASNRDFQETQYF	TGTGCCAGTAATCGGGACTTCCAAGAGACCCAGTACTTC
TRBV5-5	TRBJ1-4	-	TRBD1	CASSTIRTGRTFGKLFF	TGTGCCAGCAGCACGATACGGACAGGGCGAACCTTTGGAAAACTGTTTTTT
TRBV2	TRBJ1-4	-	TRBD1	CASSLDRAGEKLFF	TGTGCCAGCAGTCTCGACAGGGCGGGTGAAAAACTGTTTTTT
TRBV28	TRBJ1-2	-	-	CASRYTGGINYGYTF	TGTGCCAGCAGGTATACGGGGGGCATTAACTATGGCTACACCTTC
TRBV10-3	TRBJ1-3	-	TRBD1	CAISPGQLLSGNTIYF	TGTGCCATCAGCCCGGGACAGCTTCTCTCTGGAAACACCATATATTTT
TRBV28	TRBJ1-2	-	-	CASSPLANYGYTF	TGTGCCAGCAGCCCGTTAGCTAACTATGGCTACACCTTC
TRBV12-5	TRBJ1-1	-	TRBD1	CASGPPSGQGNTEAFF	TGTGCTAGTGGTCCCCCTTCCGGACAGGGGAACACTGAAGCTTTCTTT
TRBV11-3	TRBJ2-2	-	TRBD2	CASSLGPRLANAGELFF	TGTGCCAGCAGCTTAGGTCCTCGACTAGCTAACGCCGGGGAGCTGTTTTTT
TRBV21-1	TRBJ2-2	-	-	CASSKIKLAPNTGELFF	TGTGCCAGCAGCAAAATTAAACTAGCGCCGAACACCGGGGAGCTGTTTTTT
TRBV28	TRBJ1-2	-	TRBD1	CASGSGTGGGYTF	TGTGCCAGCGGATCCGGGACAGGGGGCGGCTACACCTTC
TRBV9	TRBJ2-2	-	-	CASSPGFISSGELFF	TGTGCCAGCAGCCCCGGGTTTATTTCCTCCGGGGAGCTGTTTTTT
TRBV6-5	TRBJ2-1	-	TRBD2	CASTLGGLSYGEQFF	TGTGCCAGCACCCTCGGGGGACTATCGTATGGTGAGCAGTTCTTC
TRBV28	TRBJ2-1	-	-	CASSLGGYNEQFF	TGTGCCAGCAGTTTAGGCGGCTACAATGAGCAGTTCTTC
TRBV28	TRBJ2-1	once	-	CASTTATFRNEQFF	TGTGCCAGCACTACCGCCACCTTTCGCAATGAGCAGTTCTTC
TRBV5-1	TRBJ2-7	-	-	CASSLDLAPVYEQYF	TGCGCCAGCAGCTTGGATCTAGCACCCGTTTACGAGCAGTACTTC
TRBV5-1	TRBJ1-1	-	TRBD1	CASSVTGGSLNTEAFF	TGCGCCAGCAGCGTGACAGGGGGTTCGTTGAACACTGAAGCTTTCTTT
TRBV5-5	TRBJ1-5	-	TRBD1	CASSSGTGGQGNQPQHF	TGTGCCAGCAGCTCCGGGACAGGGGGCCAGGGCAATCAGCCCCAGCATTTT
TRBV7-2	TRBJ1-4	-	-	CASSYSGAPNEKLFF	TGTGCCAGCAGTTACTCAGGGGCTCCTAATGAAAAACTGTTTTTT
TRBV27	TRBJ1-5	-	-	CASSSSSWYRENSNQPQHF	TGTGCCAGCAGTTCCTCCTCCTGGTACAGGGAAAATAGCAATCAGCCCCAGCATTTT
TRBV30	TRBJ1-5	-	-	CAWRPTGGRDQPQHF	TGTGCCTGGAGGCCGACGGGGGGGCGCGATCAGCCCCAGCATTTT
TRBV29-1	TRBJ1-2	-	-	CSVSEIAGVDGYTF	TGCAGCGTCTCCGAAATAGCAGGGGTGGACGGCTACACCTTC
TRBV7-3	TRBJ1-6	-	-	CASSLTPRGYNSPLHF	TGTGCCAGCAGCTTAACTCCCAGGGGTTATAATTCACCCCTCCACTTT
TRBV6-1	TRBJ2-1	-	-	CASSEEGGRYNEQFF	TGTGCCAGCAGTGAAGAAGGGGGACGGTACAATGAGCAGTTCTTC
TRBV24-1	TRBJ2-2	-	TRBD1	CATRGQGATGELFF	TGTGCCACCAGAGGACAGGGGGCGACCGGGGAGCTGTTTTTT
TRBV7-9	TRBJ2-1	-	-	CASSLARELNEQFF	TGTGCCAGCAGCTTAGCCCGGGAGTTGAATGAGCAGTTCTTC
TRBV5-6	TRBJ1-1	-	TRBD1	CASSLLGGKDTEAFF	TGTGCCAGCAGCTTGCTAGGGGGCAAAGACACTGAAGCTTTCTTT
TRBV27	TRBJ2-2	once	TRBD1	CASSGRDRHTGELFF	TGTGCCAGCAGTGGTCGGGACAGGCACACCGGGGAGCTGTTTTTT
TRBV19	TRBJ2-3	once	-	CASSTGADTQYF	TGTGCCAGTAGTACAGGGGCAGATACGCAGTATTTT
TRBV9	TRBJ2-5	-	TRBD1	CASSPRTGGLGTLETQYF	TGTGCCAGCAGCCCCCGGACAGGGGGCCTTGGGACGTTGGAGACCCAGTACTTC
TRBV4-2	TRBJ2-2	-	-	CASSPVGAGELFF	TGTGCCAGCAGCCCCGTAGGGGCCGGGGAGCTGTTTTTT